The 20 T cell receptor beta chains below were found in one sample sequenced in a study of T cells after yellow fever vaccination. MiXCR, run by TCRdb on the 5' RACE reads, gives a single entry per CDR3 protein. This repertoire shows 250,000 to 300,000 distinct CDR3 sequences, about 5% found once; its top ten account for under 3.5%. Sample: CD4+ T cells sorted from PBMCs, taken on the day of the yellow fever booster vaccination. Source of these receptors: a man in his late teens or twenties who received the YFV17D yellow fever vaccine.

The chain employs TRBV10-2 and TRBJ2-7, with 10 bases matching TRBD1. Germline V gives CDR1 WSHSY, CDR2 SAAADI. The CDR3 length is 15 residues. V shed 6 bases, J shed 4 bases, and the junction held 9 bases outside the gene matches. CDR3 residues: CASSDRDRGMYEQYF. The DNA of the CDR3 is TGCGCCAGCAGCGACCGGGACAGGGGCATGTACGAGCAGTACTTC.

The chain is built from TRBV5-4 and TRBJ1-1, with TRBD1 as a possible D gene (5 bases). Trimming removed 6 bases from V and 3 bases from J, with 18 bases in between. Germline V gene data show CDR1 as SGHNT and CDR2 as YYREEE (reference sequence). This CDR3 has 15 amino acids. The CDR3 protein is CASNLLGRVDTEAFF. DNA for the CDR3: TGTGCCAGCAACCTACTGGGCAGGGTAGACACTGAAGCTTTCTTT.

This chain links TRBV4-1 with TRBJ1-6, with 10 bases fitting TRBD1. This CDR3 is built from 14 residues. After removal of 10 bases from V and 8 bases from J, the junction contained 8 bases not matched to a gene. Per the germline V gene, CDR1 is MGHRA and CDR2 is YSYEKL. CDR3 loop: CATGQGMGDSPLHF. DNA of the CDR3: TGCGCCACGGGACAGGGGATGGGAGATTCACCCCTCCACTTT.

Points on this clonotype: This may come from a read error, since a much larger clone is one base off. J is TRBJ2-4 and V is TRBV6-5; TRBD2 matches at 8 bases. Germline-derived CDR1 and CDR2 are MNHEY and SVGAGI. The CDR3 spans 13 residues. V shed 5 bases, J shed 9 bases, and the junction held 6 bases outside the gene matches. The CDR3 region has the DNA TGTGCCAGCAGTGAGCGGGGGCGGAGCATTCAGTACTTC. Protein sequence: CASSERGRSIQYF.

This clonotype has a handful of counts. J is TRBJ1-2 and V is TRBV7-6; no clear D. This CDR3 has 15 residues. Deletions cut 5 bases from V and 4 bases from J, with 17 bases between. Germline loops: CDR1 SGHVS, CDR2 FNYEAQ. CDR3 nucleotide sequence: TGTGCCAGCAGCCCCGCCCCCGGGCCCCTCTATGGCTACACCTTC. Protein: CASSPAPGPLYGYTF.

This clonotype was found many times. V gene TRBV5-1 combines with J gene TRBJ2-5; 7 bases align to TRBD2. Germline V gene sequence: CDR1 SGHRS, CDR2 YFSETQ. The CDR3 extends over 16 amino acids. V lost 3 bases to trimming and J lost 2 bases; unmatched junction nucleotides: 10. CDR3 amino acids: CASSYTSGAGQETQYF. The CDR3 region has the DNA TGCGCCAGCAGCTACACCTCGGGAGCGGGGCAAGAGACCCAGTACTTC.

This clonotype was counted at least ten times. V gene TRBV7-2 combines with J gene TRBJ1-1; maybe TRBD1 (6 bases). The CDR3 sequence is 14 residues long. Trimming left V 8 bases short and J 0 bases short, with 13 bases between. The V gene's germline CDR1 is SGHTA and CDR2 FQGNSA. The DNA for the CDR3 is TGTGCCAGCGTCTCCGGGACACTGAACACTGAAGCTTTCTTT. Translation gives CASVSGTLNTEAFF.

This clonotype occurred a few times. The rearrangement joins TRBV29-1 to TRBJ2-4; D gene uncertain. This CDR3 is built from 14 residues. V shed 4 bases and J shed 1 base, with 11 bases lying between them. Per germline, CDR1 SQVTM and CDR2 ANQGSEA. This CDR3 reads CSVGISLAKNIQYF. The DNA for the CDR3 is TGCAGCGTTGGAATTTCATTGGCCAAAAACATTCAGTACTTC. Drawing the rest from reference TRBV29-1 and TRBJ2-4, the complete variable domain is SAVISQKPSRDICQRGTSLTIQCQVDSQVTMMFWYRQQPGQSLTLIATANQGSEATYESGFVIDKFPISRPNLTFSTLTVSNMSPEDSSIYLCSVGISLAKNIQYFGAGTRLSVL.

There are many counts of this clonotype. V is TRBV6-5 and J is TRBJ1-1; D is undetermined. CDR3 length: 12 residues. Trimming shortened V by 6 bases and J by 8 bases, and 13 bases separated the two germline ends. From germline, CDR1 is MNHEY and CDR2 SVGAGI. CDR3: CASRVPGLEAFF. The CDR3 region has the DNA TGTGCCAGCAGAGTCCCAGGTTTAGAAGCTTTCTTT.

This clonotype was observed many times. The gene calls are TRBV28 and TRBJ2-3; TRBD1 matches 7 bases. V lost 5 bases, J lost 6 bases, and 11 bases stayed unmatched. This CDR3 comprises 15 residues. Germline V CDR1 and CDR2: MDHEN, SYDVKM. The CDR3 bases are TGTGCCAGCAGTCAAGGGGGCAGGGAGAGGGATACGCAGTATTTT. Translation: CASSQGGRERDTQYF.

This clonotype was seen only a few times. This chain joins TRBV5-1 and TRBJ2-5; the match to TRBD1 covers 10 bases. V trimming: 3 bases; J trimming: 4 bases; junction bases outside the gene matches: 6. Germline V gene data show CDR1 as SGHRS and CDR2 as YFSETQ. The CDR3 extends over 15 amino acids. CDR3 protein: CASSWGRDRGETQYF. CDR3 DNA sequence: TGCGCCAGCAGCTGGGGCCGGGACAGGGGAGAGACCCAGTACTTC.

This clonotype was detected a few times. The V and J genes are TRBV21-1 and TRBJ2-1; TRBD2 is the table's D call and was not checked against the DNA. TRBV21-1 is listed as a pseudogene. The CDR3 spans 19 residues. The CDR3 protein is CASSKRLAGASSSYNEQFF. DNA for the CDR3: TGTGCCAGCAGCAAACGCCTAGCGGGGGCCTCAAGCTCCTACAATGAGCAGTTCTTC.

The V call is TRBV9, the J call TRBJ2-2; 13 nucleotides align to TRBD2. From germline, CDR1 is SGDLS and CDR2 YYNGEE. The CDR3 has 19 residues. The J segment lost 0 bases and the V segment lost 3 bases, leaving 8 bases of the junction unmatched. The chain's CDR3 is CASSADKTSGGTNTGELFF. CDR3 nucleotide sequence: TGTGCCAGCAGCGCTGATAAGACTAGCGGGGGGACGAACACCGGGGAGCTGTTTTTT.

In this sample, this clonotype turned up many times. This chain connects TRBV10-3 to TRBJ2-3; 11 bases agree with TRBD2. The V gene end was trimmed by 4 bases and the J gene end by 5 bases; junction bases not matched to a gene: 5. This CDR3 is 15 amino acids long. Germline values: CDR1 ENHRY, CDR2 SYGVKD. This CDR3 reads CAISASSGGRDTQYF. In DNA form, the CDR3 reads TGTGCCATCAGTGCCTCTAGCGGGGGGAGAGATACGCAGTATTTT.

The chain combines TRBV20-1 with TRBJ1-5; D is ambiguous. Germline CDR1 and CDR2: DFQATT and SNEGSKA (reference sequence). Trimming took off 1 base at V and 3 bases at J, with 7 bases between the two ends. This CDR3 contains 13 residues. In DNA form, the CDR3 reads TGCAGTGCTAGAGCAGACCACAATCAGCCCCAGCATTTT. It translates to CSARADHNQPQHF.

V usage is TRBV19 and J usage is TRBJ1-4; weak D call: TRBD1 (6 bases). The CDR3 totals 12 residues. CDR1 and CDR2 (germline): LNHDA, SQIVND (reference sequence). DNA of the CDR3: TGTGCGACGAACAGGGTGGGGGAAAAACTGTTTTTT. It yields the protein CATNRVGEKLFF.

The V gene is TRBV19, the J gene TRBJ2-4, with D maybe TRBD2 (5 bases). The CDR3 has 15 amino acids. Germline loops: CDR1 LNHDA, CDR2 SQIVND (reference sequence). V was pared by 5 bases and J by 0 bases, with 11 bases between. The CDR3 region is CASSSSGLAKNIQYF. DNA for the CDR3: TGTGCCAGTAGTTCGTCTGGACTAGCCAAAAACATTCAGTACTTC. Supplemented by reference TRBV19 and TRBJ2-4, the full variable domain reads DGGITQSPKYLFRKEGQNVTLSCEQNLNHDAMYWYRQDPGQGLRLIYYSQIVNDFQKGDIAEGYSVSREKKESFPLTVTSAQKNPTAFYLCASSSSGLAKNIQYFGAGTRLSVL.

This clonotype was observed a few times. The chain has TRBV7-2 and TRBJ2-5, with D perhaps being TRBD1 or TRBD2 (6 bases each). The V end was cut by 3 bases, the J end by 4 bases, with 15 bases between. The CDR3 runs to 15 residues. Per the germline V gene, CDR1 is SGHTA and CDR2 is FQGNSA. The CDR3: CASSFGGPGRETQYF. CDR3 coding DNA: TGTGCCAGCAGCTTTGGGGGGCCCGGCCGAGAGACCCAGTACTTC. The full variable domain, with the rest looked up from reference TRBV7-2 and TRBJ2-5, is GAGVSQSPSNKVTEKGKDVELRCDPISGHTALYWYRQSLGQGLEFLIYFQGNSAPDKSGLPSDRFSAERTGGSVSTLTIQRTQQEDSAVYLCASSFGGPGRETQYFGPGTRLLVL.

This clonotype was picked up many times. The V call is TRBV7-9, the J call TRBJ2-7; D remains unclear. There are 13 residues in the CDR3. CDR1 and CDR2 from the germline V gene are SEHNR and FQNEAQ (reference sequence). Trimming left V 5 bases short and J 6 bases short, with 14 bases between. This CDR3 is CASSLSIFGEQYV. CDR3 coding DNA: TGTGCCAGCAGCCTCTCCATTTTCGGCGAGCAGTACGTC.

The V gene is TRBV28, the J gene TRBJ2-2; 9 bases are a match to TRBD1. Germline CDR1 and CDR2: MDHEN and SYDVKM. This CDR3 spans 17 amino acids. V shed 8 bases, J shed 4 bases, and the junction held 14 bases outside the gene matches. This CDR3 reads CASSRLTGGGGTGELFF. CDR3 DNA: TGTGCCAGCTCGCGACTTACAGGGGGCGGAGGCACCGGGGAGCTGTTTTTT. Looking up the rest from reference TRBV28 and TRBJ2-2 gives the full variable domain: DVKVTQSSRYLVKRTGEKVFLECVQDMDHENMFWYRQDPGLGLRLIYFSYDVKMKEKGDIPEGYSVSREKKERFSLILESASTNQTSMYLCASSRLTGGGGTGELFFGEGSRLTVL.